What follows are 27 T cell receptor beta chains derived from one specimen sequenced in a study of blood T cell repertoires in COVID-19. The table came from immunoSEQ multiplex PCR; TCRdb's copy has only in-frame clones and leaves some out. Altogether roughly 68,000 clones are present, approximately 85% being singletons, with the ten largest covering roughly 20%. Sequencing was performed on peripheral blood. The receptors originated from a man in his fifties with acute or convalescent COVID-19.

V and J are TRBV6-2 or TRBV6-3 and TRBJ2-3; 8 nucleotides agree with TRBD2. The CDR3 has 16 residues. Germline lookup yields CDR1 MNHEY and CDR2 SVGEGT. V trimming: 5 bases; J trimming: 1 base; junction bases outside the gene matches: 8. The CDR3 bases are TGTGCCAGCAGTCAACAGAGCGGGGGAGGCACAGATACGCAGTATTTT. This sequence encodes CASSQQSGGGTDTQYF.

This sequence joins TRBV21-1 and TRBJ1-3; TRBD1 is the table's D call, not checked against the DNA. TRBV21-1 is classified as a pseudogene. The CDR3 spans 19 residues. The CDR3 loop is CASSKVRGGQECSGNTIYF. Written as DNA, the CDR3 is TGTGCCAGCAGCAAAGTAAGGGGGGGACAGGAGTGCTCTGGAAACACCATATATTTT.

J is TRBJ2-6 and V is TRBV3-1 (or the pseudogene TRBV3-2); 9 nucleotides align to TRBD1. Looked up from germline, CDR1 is LGHDT and CDR2 is YNNKEL (reference sequence). J lost 4 bases, V lost 4 bases, and 5 bases had no gene match. This CDR3 has 16 residues. The CDR3 loop is CASSLYRGLGANVLTF. The CDR3 DNA sequence: TGTGCCAGCAGCCTTTACAGGGGGCTAGGGGCCAACGTCCTGACTTTC.

This chain connects TRBV5-1 to TRBJ2-3, with D tentatively TRBD2 (6 bases). Trimming cost V 4 bases and J 0 bases, with 9 bases left between them. Germline V gene data show CDR1 as SGHRS and CDR2 as YFSETQ. This CDR3 region has 14 residues. The CDR3 sequence is CASSSSGSTDTQYF. The CDR3 bases are TGCGCCAGCAGCAGTAGCGGTAGCACAGATACGCAGTATTTT. The full variable domain, completed using reference TRBV5-1 and TRBJ2-3, is KAGVTQTPRYLIKTRGQQVTLSCSPISGHRSVSWYQQTPGQGLQFLFEYFSETQRNKGNFPGRFSGRQFSNSRSEMNVSTLELGDSALYLCASSSSGSTDTQYFGPGTRLTVL.

The CDR3 region has the DNA TGTGCCAGCAGCTTATCAATTAGCGGTGGGGAGACCCAGTACTTC. Translated: CASSLSISGGETQYF. This chain links TRBV7-9 with TRBJ2-5; perhaps TRBD2 as D (6 bases). V was cut by 2 bases and J by 5 bases, with 15 bases left in between. In germline, CDR1 is SEHNR, CDR2 FQNEAQ (reference sequence). The CDR3 runs 15 residues.

This sequence joins TRBV18 and TRBJ2-3; a possible D gene is TRBD1 (5 bases). Germline V lookup: CDR1 KGHSH, CDR2 LQKENI. V lost 5 bases, J lost 3 bases, and 18 bases lay in between. This CDR3 spans 16 amino acids. The CDR3 loop reads CASSKTREGVTDTQYF. CDR3 DNA: TGTGCCAGCTCAAAAACCAGAGAAGGGGTGACAGATACGCAGTATTTT.

The V call is TRBV6-5, the J call TRBJ1-5; the D gene is possibly TRBD1 (5 bases). V lost 5 bases to trimming and J lost 8 bases, with 13 bases between them. Per the germline V gene, CDR1 is MNHEY and CDR2 is SVGAGI. CDR3 size: 13 residues. DNA of the CDR3: TGTGCCAGCAGTAGGGGCGAGCGGGAGCCCCAGCATTTT. It codes for CASSRGEREPQHF.

The rearrangement joins TRBV10-2 to TRBJ2-7; no clear D gene. Per the germline V gene, CDR1 is WSHSY and CDR2 is SAAADI. Trimming shortened V by 4 bases and J by 2 bases, and 9 bases separated the two germline ends. There are 13 residues in the CDR3. For the CDR3, the DNA is TGCGCCAGCAGTGTGGGCAGCCCCTACGAGCAGTACGTC. Protein sequence: CASSVGSPYEQYV.

The chain joins TRBV4-1 to TRBJ1-6; TRBD1 might be the D (5 bases). The CDR3 covers 16 residues. Looked up from germline, CDR1 is MGHRA and CDR2 is YSYEKL. Deletions cut 2 bases from V and 6 bases from J, with 14 bases between. The CDR3 bases are TGCGCCAGCAGCCAACCCTGGGGCAGCCCTAATTCACCCCTCCACTTT. Translation: CASSQPWGSPNSPLHF.

The V and J genes are TRBV2 and TRBJ2-1; TRBD2 matches at 11 bases. The CDR3 extends over 16 amino acids. Per the germline V gene, CDR1 is SNHLY and CDR2 is FYNNEI. V shed 8 bases and J 4 bases; nucleotides not matched to a gene: 10. CDR3 protein: CASLELTSGGYNEQFF. CDR3 DNA sequence: TGTGCCAGCCTCGAACTAACTAGCGGGGGATACAATGAGCAGTTCTTC.

The chain is built from TRBV27 and TRBJ1-6, with D uncertain. V was clipped by 0 bases and J by 8 bases, with 14 bases between them. Germline CDR1 reads MNHEY; CDR2 reads SMNVEV (reference sequence). This CDR3 contains 16 residues. CDR3 coding DNA: TGTGCCAGCAGTTTATCTCCCAGAATCGTGGATTCACCCCTCCACTTT. This translates into CASSLSPRIVDSPLHF.

The chain has TRBV7-2 and TRBJ2-6, with D uncertain. Germline V gene data show CDR1 as SGHTA and CDR2 as FQGNSA. CDR3 size: 17 residues. The germline V and J ends were trimmed by 5 bases and 0 bases, with 14 bases remaining between them. The CDR3 DNA reads TGTGCCAGCAGCCTCCAAATGTTACACTCTGGGGCCAACGTCCTGACTTTC. It yields the protein CASSLQMLHSGANVLTF.

This chain connects TRBV25-1 to TRBJ2-7, with 12 bases aligning to TRBD2. The CDR3 is 18 residues long. Germline lookup yields CDR1 MGHDK and CDR2 SYGVNS. J was trimmed by 0 bases and V by 3 bases; bases with no gene match: 9. DNA of the CDR3: TGTGCCAGCAGTGACTGGCAACTAGCGGGGGGCAGCTCCTACGAGCAGTACGTC. Protein sequence: CASSDWQLAGGSSYEQYV.

The V call is TRBV19, the J call TRBJ1-5; possibly TRBD1 for D (6 bases). The V and J ends lost 6 bases and 5 bases respectively, with 14 bases between them. The CDR3 contains 14 residues. In germline, CDR1 is LNHDA, CDR2 SQIVND (reference sequence). The CDR3 DNA reads as TGTGCCAGTAGCAGCCCACAGGGTGATCAGCCCCAGCATTTT. Protein sequence: CASSSPQGDQPQHF.

This chain connects TRBV2 to TRBJ1-6; D gene ambiguous. The ends were cut back, 5 bases at V and 10 bases at J, with 12 bases in the middle. Germline CDR1 SNHLY, CDR2 FYNNEI. CDR3 length: 13 amino acids. The CDR3 reads CASSLGSRSPLHF. CDR3 bases: TGTGCCAGCAGTCTTGGGTCTAGGTCACCCCTCCACTTT.

This clone was seen once. The genes are TRBV7-6 and TRBJ2-7; 10 bases are a match to TRBD2. Trimming removed 1 base from V and 4 bases from J; junction bases left unmatched: 4. The CDR3 spans 15 residues. Germline loops: CDR1 SGHVS, CDR2 FNYEAQ. The CDR3 loop reads CASSLERGGGYEQYF. The CDR3 nucleotides are TGTGCCAGCAGCTTAGAGCGGGGGGGAGGGTACGAGCAGTACTTC.

The rearrangement joins TRBV11-2 to TRBJ1-5, with 8 bases matching TRBD1. The V gene end was trimmed by 0 bases and the J gene end by 5 bases; junction bases not matched to a gene: 6. Germline V gene lookup returns CDR1 SGHAT and CDR2 FQNNGV. The CDR3 spans 16 residues. CDR3 nucleotide sequence: TGTGCCAGCAGCTTAGAGACGCCGACAGGGGATCAGCCCCAGCATTTT. Translating it yields CASSLETPTGDQPQHF.

V usage is TRBV18 and J usage is TRBJ2-1; 12 bases fit TRBD2. V shed 6 bases and J 0 bases; nucleotides not matched to a gene: 9. Per the germline V gene, CDR1 is KGHSH and CDR2 is LQKENI. The CDR3 contains 18 residues. CDR3 in DNA: TGTGCCAGCTCCCGATTCGCTAGCGGGGGGGACTCCTACAATGAGCAGTTCTTC. Residues: CASSRFASGGDSYNEQFF.

The chain has TRBV5-1 and TRBJ1-1, with 8 bases lining up with TRBD1. The CDR3 runs to 13 residues. Trimming took 0 bases from V and 9 from J; bases not matched to a gene: 4. Germline V gives CDR1 SGHRS, CDR2 YFSETQ. This chain's CDR3 is CASSLGDRGKAFF. In DNA form, the CDR3 reads TGCGCCAGCAGCTTGGGAGACAGGGGTAAAGCTTTCTTT.

This chain joins TRBV6-6 and TRBJ2-1, with TRBD2 matching 10 bases. Germline V gene sequence: CDR1 MNHNY, CDR2 SVGAGI (reference sequence). The CDR3 totals 14 residues. V shed 4 bases and J 5 bases; nucleotides not matched to a gene: 2. The CDR3 bases are TGTGCCAGCAGTTCTAGCGGGGGCCACAATGAGCAGTTCTTC. It codes for CASSSSGGHNEQFF.

This clone was found a few times. The gene calls are TRBV11-2 and TRBJ2-2; 7 positions match TRBD2. This CDR3 has 16 residues. V gave up 6 bases and J gave up 1 base; unmatched junction bases: 8. Germline-derived CDR1 and CDR2 are SGHAT and FQNNGV. The CDR3: CASRPSSGKNTGELFF. CDR3 nucleotides: TGTGCCAGCAGGCCGTCTAGCGGCAAGAACACCGGGGAGCTGTTTTTT.

This clone came up a few times. As DNA, the CDR3 is TGTGCCAGCAGCTTAGAGCCTTCGCAGGCTACAGAAGCTTTCTTT. Protein: CASSLEPSQATEAFF. The chain is built from TRBV11-2 and TRBJ1-1, with D hard to call. Germline V gene lookup returns CDR1 SGHAT and CDR2 FQNNGV. The germline V and J ends were trimmed by 0 bases and 8 bases, with 16 bases remaining between them. The CDR3 extends over 15 amino acids.

CDR3 region: CASSLGTSGGETQYF. The DNA for the CDR3 is TGTGCCAGCAGCCTCGGGACTAGCGGGGGAGAGACCCAGTACTTC. The rearrangement uses TRBV3-1 (or the pseudogene TRBV3-2) and TRBJ2-5; TRBD2 matches 14 bases. CDR3 size: 15 residues. Germline trimming cut 4 bases from V and 4 bases from J; bases unmatched to any gene: 2. Germline CDR1 LGHDT, CDR2 YNNKEL (reference sequence).

This chain joins TRBV6-1 and TRBJ1-4, with TRBD1 as a possible D gene (5 bases). V gave up 2 bases and J gave up 6 bases, with 13 bases separating them. Germline loops: CDR1 MNHNS, CDR2 SASEGT. There are 15 residues in the CDR3. The CDR3 here is CASSEQGGLDEKLFF. Here the CDR3 DNA reads TGTGCCAGCAGTGAACAGGGAGGATTAGATGAAAAACTGTTTTTT.

The CDR3 spells CASSSHGQGVSYNSPLHF. The CDR3 bases are TGTGCCAGCAGTTCCCATGGACAGGGGGTTAGTTATAATTCACCCCTCCACTTT. The V call is TRBV28, the J call TRBJ1-6, with TRBD1 matching over 10 bases. The CDR3 totals 18 residues. Per the germline V gene, CDR1 is MDHEN and CDR2 is SYDVKM. Losses at the gene ends were 4 bases for V and 4 bases for J; bases not matched to a gene: 10. Full variable domain (missing parts from reference TRBV28 and TRBJ1-6): DVKVTQSSRYLVKRTGEKVFLECVQDMDHENMFWYRQDPGLGLRLIYFSYDVKMKEKGDIPEGYSVSREKKERFSLILESASTNQTSMYLCASSSHGQGVSYNSPLHFGNGTRLTVT.

This sequence joins TRBV5-4 and TRBJ1-1; 9 bases map to TRBD1. V was clipped by 4 bases and J by 1 base; unmatched bases: 5. Germline CDR1 SGHNT, CDR2 YYREEE (reference sequence). CDR3 length: 15 amino acids. This chain's CDR3 is CASSLPGQGNTEAFF. For the CDR3, the DNA is TGTGCCAGCAGCCTGCCGGGACAGGGGAACACTGAAGCTTTCTTT.

J is TRBJ1-2 and V is TRBV3-1 (or the pseudogene TRBV3-2), with a tentative D call TRBD1 (5 bases). CDR3 size: 13 residues. Trimming shortened V by 2 bases and J by 4 bases, and 8 bases separated the two germline ends. Germline V gives CDR1 LGHDT, CDR2 YNNKEL (reference sequence). The CDR3 DNA reads as TGTGCCAGCAGCCAAAGGAGGGGCTATGGCTACACCTTC. It specifies CASSQRRGYGYTF.